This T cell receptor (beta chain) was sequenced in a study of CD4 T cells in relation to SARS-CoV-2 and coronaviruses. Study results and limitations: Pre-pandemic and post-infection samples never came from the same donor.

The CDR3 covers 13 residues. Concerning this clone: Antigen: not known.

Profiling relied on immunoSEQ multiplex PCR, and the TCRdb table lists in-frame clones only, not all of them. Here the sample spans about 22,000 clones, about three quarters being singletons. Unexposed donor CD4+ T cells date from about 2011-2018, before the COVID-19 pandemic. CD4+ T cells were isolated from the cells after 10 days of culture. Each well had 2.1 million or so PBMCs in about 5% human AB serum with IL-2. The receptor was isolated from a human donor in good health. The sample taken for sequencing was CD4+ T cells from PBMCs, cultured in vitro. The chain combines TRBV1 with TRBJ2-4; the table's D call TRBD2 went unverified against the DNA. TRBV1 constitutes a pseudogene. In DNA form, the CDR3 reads TGCACCAGCAGCCAAGAGAGAGAGGGCATTCAGTACTTC. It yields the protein CTSSQEREGIQYF.